The subject of this entry is one TCR beta chain. Germline V gene lookup returns CDR1 LNHNV and CDR2 YYDKDF (reference sequence). This CDR3 contains 16 residues. Germline trimming cut 1 base from V and 4 bases from J; bases unmatched to any gene: 4. TCRdb itself ran the 5' RACE reads through MiXCR, one entry per CDR3 protein. The sample holds 40,000 to 60,000 distinct CDR3 sequences, 12% seen once. The record originates from a study of T-cell memory formation after mild COVID-19. The receptor was derived from a man younger than 35 who had mild COVID-19 (a few samples of this study predate the infection). Cell type and time point are not known. The specimen was PBMCs or a T cell subset sorted from them (not recorded which). The chain links TRBV15 to TRBJ2-3; the match to TRBD2 covers 11 bases. The CDR3 spells CATSRGSGGAADTQYF. As DNA, the CDR3 is TGTGCCACCAGCAGAGGTAGCGGGGGGGCGGCAGATACGCAGTATTTT.